One and the same sample provided the 18 T cell receptor beta chains below, sequenced in a study of blood T cell repertoires in COVID-19. Method: immunoSEQ multiplex PCR; TCRdb's copy keeps in-frame clones and lacks some. The sample yields more than 110,000 clones, over 60% seen once. Sequenced sample: peripheral blood. The source of these receptors is a woman of 80 years or more with active or convalescent COVID-19.

The V call is TRBV6-2 or TRBV6-3, the J call TRBJ1-2; D is perhaps TRBD1 (6 bases). Germline V CDR1 and CDR2: MNHEY, SVGEGT. V was pared by 0 bases and J by 5 bases, with 16 bases between. This CDR3 is 16 amino acids long. For the CDR3, the DNA is TGTGCCAGCAGTTACTCGCTTTATATGGACAGATATGGCTACACCTTC. Its translation is CASSYSLYMDRYGYTF.

This clone was detected ten times or more. The genes are TRBV11-2 and TRBJ1-1, with a tentative D call TRBD1 (5 bases). Germline V gene data show CDR1 as SGHAT and CDR2 as FQNNGV. V was pared by 4 bases and J by 6 bases, with 21 bases between. The CDR3 has 16 residues. CDR3 residues: CASSSLNRIRIPEAFF. The CDR3 region has the DNA TGTGCCAGCAGCTCCCTAAACAGGATAAGAATCCCTGAAGCTTTCTTT.

This rearrangement joins TRBV13 to TRBJ1-2; 10 bases agree with TRBD1. Trimming removed 7 bases from V and 8 bases from J; junction bases left unmatched: 13. Germline-derived CDR1 and CDR2 are PRHDT and FYEKMQ (reference sequence). This CDR3 region has 15 residues. In DNA, the CDR3 is TGTGCCAGCACCTTGACAGGGGGCGCATTAGACGGCTACACCTTC. Encoded protein: CASTLTGGALDGYTF.

This chain links TRBV5-1 with TRBJ1-1, with D hard to call. Germline V gives CDR1 SGHRS, CDR2 YFSETQ. CDR3 size: 13 residues. Trimming pared 0 bases from V and 0 bases from J, leaving 3 bases between. The CDR3 DNA reads TGCGCCAGCAGCTTGGGGCTGAACACTGAAGCTTTCTTT. Protein product: CASSLGLNTEAFF.

This chain connects TRBV30 to TRBJ1-1, with no clear D. The CDR3 consists of 16 residues. V was shortened by 4 bases and J by 0 bases, with 18 bases between the two germline ends. The V gene's germline CDR1 is GTSNPN and CDR2 SVGIG (reference sequence). The CDR3 sequence: CAWNWAGSLMNTEAFF. CDR3 sequence (DNA): TGTGCCTGGAATTGGGCGGGGAGTTTAATGAACACTGAAGCTTTCTTT. Full variable domain (missing parts from reference TRBV30 and TRBJ1-1): SQTIHQWPATLVQPVGSPLSLECTVEGTSNPNLYWYRQAAGRGLQLLFYSVGIGQISSEVPQNLSASRPQDRQFILSSKKLLLSDSGFYLCAWNWAGSLMNTEAFFGQGTRLTVV.

The chain joins TRBV24-1 to TRBJ1-5; D is ambiguous. The CDR3 contains 12 residues. Germline CDR1 is KGHDR and CDR2 is SFDVKD. V lost 4 bases, J lost 4 bases, and 4 bases lay in between. CDR3 region: CATSDTNQPQHF. CDR3 nucleotide sequence: TGTGCCACCAGTGACACAAATCAGCCCCAGCATTTT.

The CDR3 protein is CASSPLQGLGEKLFF. The CDR3 bases are TGTGCCAGCAGCCCCCTCCAGGGTCTAGGTGAAAAACTGTTTTTT. The chain employs TRBV3-1 (or the pseudogene TRBV3-2) and TRBJ1-4; D is possibly TRBD1 (5 bases). V shed 4 bases and J shed 7 bases, with 16 bases lying between them. CDR1 LGHDT and CDR2 YNNKEL come from the germline V gene (reference sequence). The CDR3 length is 15 residues.

This chain uses TRBV4-3 with TRBJ1-2, with 7 bases lining up with TRBD1. Looked up from germline, CDR1 is LGHNA and CDR2 is YSLEER. With V trimmed by 3 bases and J by 10 bases, 14 bases remained unmatched. The CDR3 has 15 residues. The CDR3 nucleotides read TGCGCCAGCAGCCATCGTGGGACAGCGTATGGAGACTACACCTTC. This encodes CASSHRGTAYGDYTF.

This clone has just a few counts. The CDR3 protein is CAWTEPPNYGYTF. The CDR3 DNA is TGTGCCTGGACGGAGCCTCCTAACTATGGCTACACCTTC. This rearrangement joins TRBV30 to TRBJ1-2; D is unresolved. Germline V CDR1 and CDR2: GTSNPN, SVGIG (reference sequence). This CDR3 has 13 residues. V shed 4 bases and J shed 0 bases, with 9 bases lying between them. The whole variable domain, filled in from reference TRBV30 and TRBJ1-2, reads SQTIHQWPATLVQPVGSPLSLECTVEGTSNPNLYWYRQAAGRGLQLLFYSVGIGQISSEVPQNLSASRPQDRQFILSSKKLLLSDSGFYLCAWTEPPNYGYTFGSGTRLTVV.

V and J are TRBV27 and TRBJ2-2, with 10 bases fitting TRBD1. The germline V gene has CDR1 MNHEY and CDR2 SMNVEV (reference sequence). The CDR3 length is 17 residues. J was trimmed by 0 bases and V by 1 base; bases with no gene match: 2. The CDR3 bases are TGTGCCAGCAGTTTATTTGGGACAGGGGCGAACACCGGGGAGCTGTTTTTT. This sequence encodes CASSLFGTGANTGELFF.

The chain links TRBV19 to TRBJ1-1, with 10 bases identical to TRBD1. The J segment lost 3 bases and the V segment lost 4 bases, leaving 8 bases of the junction unmatched. Germline CDR1 reads LNHDA; CDR2 reads SQIVND (reference sequence). This CDR3 has 16 amino acids. CDR3 amino acids: CASSSGTGVRYTEAFF. CDR3 in DNA: TGTGCCAGTAGTAGCGGGACAGGGGTTAGGTACACTGAAGCTTTCTTT.

The chain recombines TRBV28 with TRBJ1-2; weak D call: TRBD1 (5 bases). This CDR3 region has 13 residues. The ends were cut back, 8 bases at V and 8 bases at J, with 18 bases in the middle. Germline loops: CDR1 MDHEN, CDR2 SYDVKM. CDR3 sequence reads: CASARGGGSGYTF. As DNA, the CDR3 is TGTGCCAGCGCCCGCGGTGGGGGGAGCGGCTACACCTTC.

This chain joins TRBV7-2 and TRBJ2-1; TRBD2 agrees at 12 bases. Germline trimming cut 0 bases from V and 10 bases from J; bases unmatched to any gene: 7. The CDR3 sequence is 16 residues long. From germline, CDR1 is SGHTA and CDR2 FQGNSA. CDR3 in amino acids: CASSLASRTSGGEQFF. Here the CDR3 DNA reads TGTGCCAGCAGCTTAGCGAGTCGTACTAGCGGGGGGGAGCAGTTCTTC.

This clone was seen only a few times. This chain connects TRBV6-5 to TRBJ2-7; TRBD1 agrees at 7 bases. Germline trimming cut 0 bases from V and 0 bases from J; bases unmatched to any gene: 5. Germline values: CDR1 MNHEY, CDR2 SVGAGI. This CDR3 spans 16 amino acids. The CDR3 nucleotides read TGTGCCAGCAGTTACTCGAGACAGGGAATCTCCTACGAGCAGTACTTC. It translates to CASSYSRQGISYEQYF.

The rearrangement links TRBV29-1 to TRBJ1-1; 8 bases map to TRBD1. J was trimmed by 4 bases and V by 5 bases; bases with no gene match: 6. Looked up from germline, CDR1 is SQVTM and CDR2 is ANQGSEA. CDR3 length equals 13 residues. This CDR3 is CSVTDRAVTEAFF. The CDR3 DNA reads TGCAGCGTTACGGACAGGGCGGTCACTGAAGCTTTCTTT.

The sample holds a few counts of this clone. CDR3 in DNA: TGTGCCAGCACTATTACTCAGGCCAACTATGGCTACACCTTC. Protein sequence: CASTITQANYGYTF. V and J are TRBV9 and TRBJ1-2; D ambiguous. Germline V gene data show CDR1 as SGDLS and CDR2 as YYNGEE. The CDR3 totals 14 residues. With 6 bases removed from V and 2 bases from J, the gap between germline ends came to 14 bases. The full variable domain, in which reference TRBV9 and TRBJ1-2 provide the parts outside the CDR3, is DSGVTQTPKHLITATGQRVTLRCSPRSGDLSVYWYQQSLDQGLQFLIQYYNGEERAKGNILERFSAQQFPDLHSELNLSSLELGDSALYFCASTITQANYGYTFGSGTRLTVV.

This rearrangement joins TRBV21-1 to TRBJ2-7; TRBD2 is the table's D call and was not checked against the DNA. TRBV21-1 is recorded as a pseudogene. The CDR3 has 21 residues. As DNA, the CDR3 is TGTGCCAGCAGCAAAGTGGAGAGGCTCCAAAGAAAAGCCCGACCCTCCTACGAGCAGTACTTC. Translation gives CASSKVERLQRKARPSYEQYF.

V is TRBV12-3 or TRBV12-4 and J is TRBJ1-6; a weak D match, TRBD1 (5 bases). Trimming pared 7 bases from V and 6 bases from J, leaving 10 bases between. CDR3 size: 13 residues. CDR3 loop: CASTGAANSPLHF. In DNA, the CDR3 is TGTGCCAGCACTGGGGCGGCTAATTCACCCCTCCACTTT.